Presented here are 9 T cell receptor beta chains from one specimen sequenced in a study of blood T cell repertoires in COVID-19. Assay used: immunoSEQ multiplex PCR; TCRdb lists only in-frame clones, some missing. Among fewer than 65,000 clones listed, approximately 90% were seen once. Input material: peripheral blood. The receptors here all came from a man over 45 with acute or convalescent COVID-19.

The rearrangement joins TRBV5-6 to TRBJ2-5; 16 bases line up with TRBD2. Germline V lookup: CDR1 SGHDT, CDR2 YYEEEE. There are 17 residues in the CDR3. J lost 5 bases, V lost 4 bases, and 8 bases had no gene match. CDR3 nucleotide sequence: TGTGCCAGCAGCGTGGGACTAGCGGGAGGGCTCGGCGAGACCCAGTACTTC. This sequence encodes CASSVGLAGGLGETQYF.

J is TRBJ2-5 and V is TRBV10-3, with a tentative D call TRBD1 (6 bases). The CDR3 sequence is 12 residues long. Germline lookup yields CDR1 ENHRY and CDR2 SYGVKD. V lost 10 bases to trimming and J lost 2 bases, with 11 bases between them. The CDR3 spells CASAGAQETQYF. CDR3 nucleotides: TGTGCCAGCGCAGGGGCACAAGAGACCCAGTACTTC.

The DNA for the CDR3 is TGTGCCAGCAGCGTAGGGTTAGCGGGAGGGCCCCGGCAGTTCTTC. Translation gives CASSVGLAGGPRQFF. The gene calls are TRBV9 and TRBJ2-1; TRBD2 matches at 11 bases. CDR3 length: 15 residues. Germline V gene data show CDR1 as SGDLS and CDR2 as YYNGEE. With V trimmed by 0 bases and J by 12 bases, 8 bases remained unmatched. Together with reference TRBV9 and TRBJ2-1, the CDR3 gives the full variable domain: DSGVTQTPKHLITATGQRVTLRCSPRSGDLSVYWYQQSLDQGLQFLIQYYNGEERAKGNILERFSAQQFPDLHSELNLSSLELGDSALYFCASSVGLAGGPRQFFGPGTRLTVL.

The chain recombines TRBV30 with TRBJ1-3; maybe TRBD1 (5 bases). Germline-derived CDR1 and CDR2 are GTSNPN and SVGIG (reference sequence). The CDR3 has 14 amino acids. The germline V and J ends were trimmed by 0 bases and 6 bases, with 12 bases remaining between them. The CDR3 DNA follows: TGTGCCTGGAGTGTACAGGCCAGGGCAAACACCATATATTTT. Translating it yields CAWSVQARANTIYF. Looking up the rest from reference TRBV30 and TRBJ1-3 gives the full variable domain: SQTIHQWPATLVQPVGSPLSLECTVEGTSNPNLYWYRQAAGRGLQLLFYSVGIGQISSEVPQNLSASRPQDRQFILSSKKLLLSDSGFYLCAWSVQARANTIYFGEGSWLTVV.

This chain connects TRBV5-1 to TRBJ2-3; D unresolved. V was shortened by 0 bases and J by 0 bases, with 11 bases between the two germline ends. The CDR3 contains 16 residues. Germline V gene lookup returns CDR1 SGHRS and CDR2 YFSETQ. CDR3 amino acids: CASSLALAGSTDTQYF. CDR3 nucleotide sequence: TGCGCCAGCAGCTTGGCCTTGGCAGGAAGCACAGATACGCAGTATTTT. The variable domain in full, with the rest retrieved from reference TRBV5-1 and TRBJ2-3, is KAGVTQTPRYLIKTRGQQVTLSCSPISGHRSVSWYQQTPGQGLQFLFEYFSETQRNKGNFPGRFSGRQFSNSRSEMNVSTLELGDSALYLCASSLALAGSTDTQYFGPGTRLTVL.

V is TRBV7-9 and J is TRBJ2-3; TRBD2 aligns across 11 bases. The J segment lost 0 bases and the V segment lost 8 bases, leaving 4 bases of the junction unmatched. Germline CDR1 reads SEHNR; CDR2 reads FQNEAQ (reference sequence). This CDR3 spans 15 amino acids. In DNA form, the CDR3 reads TGTGCCAGCGGAAGGACTAGCGGGAGCACAGATACGCAGTATTTT. It specifies CASGRTSGSTDTQYF.

The chain has TRBV24-1 and TRBJ2-2; tentative D call: TRBD2 (5 bases). Trimming left V 8 bases short and J 2 bases short, with 14 bases between. The CDR3 is 15 amino acids. The germline V gene encodes CDR1 KGHDR and CDR2 SFDVKD. CDR3 coding DNA: TGTGCCACCACTTCCGGGGAAGGAAACACCGGGGAGCTGTTTTTT. It codes for CATTSGEGNTGELFF.

The gene calls are TRBV19 and TRBJ2-1, with 8 bases matching TRBD2. J was trimmed by 6 bases and V by 3 bases; bases with no gene match: 7. The CDR3 is made up of 15 amino acids. Per germline, CDR1 LNHDA and CDR2 SQIVND (reference sequence). The DNA for the CDR3 is TGTGCCAGTAGTATCCCTAGCGGGTGGGGCAATGAGCAGTTCTTC. Protein: CASSIPSGWGNEQFF.

The rearrangement uses TRBV7-9 and TRBJ2-7; D might be TRBD1 (6 bases). V was trimmed by 1 base and J by 5 bases, leaving 12 bases between them. This CDR3 is 14 amino acids long. Looked up from germline, CDR1 is SEHNR and CDR2 is FQNEAQ (reference sequence). The CDR3 sequence: CASSLVGRGDEQYF. The CDR3 DNA follows: TGTGCCAGCAGCTTAGTGGGCAGGGGCGACGAGCAGTACTTC.